This entry describes one TCR beta chain. Its target is unknown. The data are from a study of CD8 T cell repertoires and HIV-1 epitope variants. Measured with immunoSEQ multiplex PCR; TCRdb has only the in-frame clones, and not every one. The sample has about 2,600 clones, around 72% seen once; the top ten hold about 41%. V was pared by 1 base and J by 5 bases, with 14 bases between. The length of the CDR3 is 15 residues. Germline CDR1 and CDR2: SNHLY and FYNNEI. Sequenced sample: cultured CD8+ T cells derived from PBMCs. The receptor was isolated from a male donor with HIV. The chain joins TRBV2 to TRBJ1-1; D might be TRBD1 (5 bases). CDR3 DNA sequence: TGTGCCAGCAGTGAAGGGCAGGGAAGGGAGACTGAAGCTTTCTTT. It codes for CASSEGQGRETEAFF.